This TCR beta chain is drawn from a study of T cell repertoires in cytomegalovirus infection. About the study: Based on public TCR beta signatures, there were indications of CMV infection and of a matching HLA type.

This clonotype was seen repeatedly, ten times or more. The antigen remains unidentified. Via MiXCR, TCRdb re-called the reads, giving one row per CDR3 protein. The sample contains 450,000 to 650,000 distinct CDR3 sequences, 40% of which appear only once. Germline CDR1 and CDR2: SGHTA and FQGNSA. This CDR3 region has 12 residues. Trimming stripped 4 bases from V and 6 bases from J, with 6 bases between. This sequence was found in a human donor in good health (CMV status not recorded). Some clones in this sample may be carry-over from other donors' samples. The sequences come from cultured PBMCs, collected from culture after CMV antigen stimulation. The V and J genes are TRBV7-2 and TRBJ1-4; tentative D call: TRBD1 (5 bases). This chain's CDR3 is CASSSGYEKLFF. The CDR3 nucleotides are TGTGCCAGCAGCTCAGGGTATGAAAAACTGTTTTTT.